The 11 T cell receptor beta chains listed next were all sequenced from one sample in a study of chemoradiotherapy in HPV16-positive cancers. TCRdb's table, derived via immunoSEQ multiplex PCR, lists solely in-frame clones and lacks some. The sample holds approximately 7,000 clones, over 75% seen once. Sequencing used tumor tissue, obtained from a patient who underwent chemoradiotherapy. These TCRs come from a human donor with HPV-associated anogenital cancer.

V gene TRBV30 combines with J gene TRBJ2-6, with D tentatively TRBD1 or TRBD2 (5 bases each). The CDR3 is 15 amino acids. Germline assignment: CDR1 GTSNPN and CDR2 SVGIG (reference sequence). Trimming shortened V by 0 bases and J by 0 bases, and 6 bases separated the two germline ends. CDR3 bases: TGTGCCTGGAGTGTAGGGACCTCTGGGGCCAACGTCCTGACTTTC. It specifies CAWSVGTSGANVLTF.

The V gene is TRBV29-1, the J gene TRBJ1-1; 7 bases are a match to TRBD1. CDR1 SQVTM and CDR2 ANQGSEA come from the germline V gene. V was clipped by 6 bases and J by 5 bases; unmatched bases: 9. The length of the CDR3 is 13 residues. DNA for the CDR3: TGCAGCGTCGCTGGACAGGAGGGAACTGAAGCTTTCTTT. Translating it yields CSVAGQEGTEAFF.

This clone was counted only a few times. The rearrangement joins TRBV5-4 to TRBJ2-7, with 12 bases that match TRBD1. V was pared by 4 bases and J by 7 bases, with 9 bases of the junction left unmatched. The CDR3 runs 15 residues. Per germline, CDR1 SGHNT and CDR2 YYREEE (reference sequence). The CDR3 nucleotides are TGTGCCAGCAGCCGGCCGGGACAGGGGGCTGGGGAGCAGTACTTC. Translated: CASSRPGQGAGEQYF.

The rearrangement joins TRBV28 to TRBJ1-5, with D maybe TRBD1 (5 bases). V lost 3 bases to trimming and J lost 9 bases, with 15 bases between them. The V gene's germline CDR1 is MDHEN and CDR2 SYDVKM. CDR3 length: 14 amino acids. CDR3 protein: CASSLNRGSLPQHF. The CDR3 DNA follows: TGTGCCAGCAGTTTGAACCGGGGGAGCCTGCCCCAGCATTTT.

This chain uses TRBV18 with TRBJ2-7; D possibly corresponds to TRBD2 (6 bases). Germline V CDR1 and CDR2: KGHSH, LQKENI. Trimming removed 3 bases at V and 7 bases at J, with 10 bases between. CDR3 size: 12 residues. CDR3 bases: TGTGCCAGCTCACCCACTCGGGGGGAGCAGTACTTC. Translated: CASSPTRGEQYF.

The V and J genes are TRBV28 and TRBJ1-1; D is uncertain. The germline V gene encodes CDR1 MDHEN and CDR2 SYDVKM. Trimming shortened V by 0 bases and J by 0 bases, and 2 bases separated the two germline ends. This CDR3 contains 13 residues. CDR3 loop: CASSLWLNTEAFF. CDR3 DNA sequence: TGTGCCAGCAGTTTATGGCTGAACACTGAAGCTTTCTTT.

This clone was found a few times. The chain's CDR3 is CASSRKTGLAYEQYF. The CDR3, as DNA: TGCGCCAGCAGCCGCAAAACAGGGCTCGCCTACGAGCAGTACTTC. The genes are TRBV4-1 and TRBJ2-7; possible D gene TRBD1, 6 bases. This CDR3 comprises 15 residues. V was cut by 4 bases and J by 2 bases, with 15 bases left in between. Looked up from germline, CDR1 is MGHRA and CDR2 is YSYEKL.

The genes are TRBV7-9 and TRBJ2-1, with D possibly TRBD2 on 5 matching bases. Trimming removed 1 base at V and 0 bases at J, with 16 bases between. CDR1 and CDR2 from the germline V gene are SEHNR and FQNEAQ (reference sequence). The CDR3 has 18 residues. The CDR3 coding sequence is TGTGCCAGCAGCTTAGAAGCTTTCGACGGGAACTCCTACAATGAGCAGTTCTTC. Protein sequence: CASSLEAFDGNSYNEQFF.

This clone appeared a single time. The rearrangement links TRBV19 to TRBJ2-2, with TRBD1 identical over 8 bases. The CDR3 contains 16 residues. V was clipped by 4 bases and J by 4 bases; unmatched bases: 8. Germline V CDR1 and CDR2: LNHDA, SQIVND (reference sequence). The CDR3, as DNA: TGTGCCAGTAGTACCCCTCGGACAGGGTCCACCGGGGAGCTGTTTTTT. This encodes CASSTPRTGSTGELFF. Complete variable domain (other parts from reference TRBV19 and TRBJ2-2): DGGITQSPKYLFRKEGQNVTLSCEQNLNHDAMYWYRQDPGQGLRLIYYSQIVNDFQKGDIAEGYSVSREKKESFPLTVTSAQKNPTAFYLCASSTPRTGSTGELFFGEGSRLTVL.

V and J are TRBV9 and TRBJ2-7, with D possibly TRBD2 on 6 matching bases. V was shortened by 0 bases and J by 0 bases, with 7 bases between the two germline ends. This CDR3 region has 14 residues. Germline loops: CDR1 SGDLS, CDR2 YYNGEE. The CDR3, as DNA: TGTGCCAGCAGCGTAGTGGGGGGCTCCTACGAGCAGTACTTC. Translating gives CASSVVGGSYEQYF. Full variable domain (rest looked up from reference TRBV9 and TRBJ2-7): DSGVTQTPKHLITATGQRVTLRCSPRSGDLSVYWYQQSLDQGLQFLIQYYNGEERAKGNILERFSAQQFPDLHSELNLSSLELGDSALYFCASSVVGGSYEQYFGPGTRLTVT.

The chain employs TRBV28 and TRBJ1-5; unclear D gene. V lost 3 bases to trimming and J lost 1 base, with 13 bases between them. Germline loops: CDR1 MDHEN, CDR2 SYDVKM. CDR3 length equals 16 residues. The CDR3 region has the DNA TGTGCCAGCAGTTTGGTAGACAAAACGAGCAATCAGCCCCAGCATTTT. Its translation is CASSLVDKTSNQPQHF.